Shown below are 17 T cell receptor beta chains from a single sample sequenced in a study of PD-1 blockade in classical Hodgkin lymphoma. Time point meaning: newly diagnosed, previously untreated cHL patient sample. The data were produced by immunoSEQ multiplex PCR, yet TCRdb's version contains in-frame clones alone and is incomplete. The profile shows fewer than 90,000 clones, about 93% of them singletons. Sequencing was carried out using peripheral blood mononuclear cells (PBMCs). The receptors were sampled from a human donor with classical Hodgkin lymphoma.

The V and J genes are TRBV2 and TRBJ1-5, with D perhaps matching TRBD1 (5 bases). With 6 bases removed from V and 6 bases from J, the gap between germline ends came to 24 bases. CDR3 length: 17 amino acids. Looked up from germline, CDR1 is SNHLY and CDR2 is FYNNEI. This chain's CDR3 is CASSRPGGEMYGQPQHF. CDR3 bases: TGTGCCAGCAGCCGCCCCGGGGGTGAGATGTATGGTCAGCCCCAGCATTTT.

This chain connects TRBV6-5 to TRBJ1-4; D remains unclear. Germline assignment: CDR1 MNHEY and CDR2 SVGAGI. This CDR3 spans 14 amino acids. V lost 5 bases, J lost 1 base, and 8 bases lay in between. The CDR3: CASSHTQTNEKLFF. DNA for the CDR3: TGTGCCAGCAGTCACACACAAACTAATGAAAAACTGTTTTTT.

The chain recombines TRBV9 with TRBJ2-7; D may correspond to TRBD1 or TRBD2 (5 bases each). CDR1 and CDR2 (germline): SGDLS, YYNGEE. This CDR3 spans 15 amino acids. V lost 3 bases, J lost 4 bases, and 17 bases lay in between. The DNA of the CDR3 is TGTGCCAGCAGCGCCCAAATGGGGGTCCCGTACGAGCAGTACTTC. It yields the protein CASSAQMGVPYEQYF. Complete variable domain (other parts from reference TRBV9 and TRBJ2-7): DSGVTQTPKHLITATGQRVTLRCSPRSGDLSVYWYQQSLDQGLQFLIQYYNGEERAKGNILERFSAQQFPDLHSELNLSSLELGDSALYFCASSAQMGVPYEQYFGPGTRLTVT.

The V gene is TRBV12-5, the J gene TRBJ2-5; D is unresolved. Germline CDR1 reads LGHNT; CDR2 reads FRNRAP. The V and J ends lost 3 bases and 4 bases respectively, with 3 bases between them. The CDR3 runs 11 residues. CDR3 sequence reads: CASGFRETQYF. DNA for the CDR3: TGTGCTAGTGGTTTCCGAGAGACCCAGTACTTC.

V usage is TRBV6-5 and J usage is TRBJ2-7; 10 bases match TRBD1. CDR3 length equals 14 residues. Trimming cost V 6 bases and J 5 bases; bases outside gene matches: 7. Germline CDR1 is MNHEY and CDR2 is SVGAGI. The CDR3 DNA reads as TGTGCCAGCAGGGCCGGGACAGGGGTCGACGAGCAGTACTTC. It yields the protein CASRAGTGVDEQYF.

The chain links TRBV9 to TRBJ2-5, with D perhaps being TRBD1 or TRBD2 (5 bases each). The germline V gene encodes CDR1 SGDLS and CDR2 YYNGEE. Trimming removed 2 bases at V and 1 base at J, with 15 bases between. There are 16 residues in the CDR3. CDR3 sequence: CASSVTPGARQETQYF. The CDR3 DNA sequence: TGTGCCAGCAGCGTCACTCCCGGGGCGCGCCAAGAGACCCAGTACTTC.

This clone has just one count. This rearrangement joins TRBV11-2 to TRBJ2-2; D is ambiguous. This CDR3 is built from 12 residues. The germline gives CDR1 SGHAT, CDR2 FQNNGV. V gave up 2 bases and J gave up 5 bases, with 3 bases separating them. Written as DNA, the CDR3 is TGTGCCAGCAGCTTATTAACCGGGGAGCTGTTTTTT. Translating it yields CASSLLTGELFF.

The chain combines TRBV28 with TRBJ2-7; D is possibly TRBD2 (5 bases). The length of the CDR3 is 15 residues. Trimming stripped 6 bases from V and 4 bases from J, with 19 bases between. The germline gives CDR1 MDHEN, CDR2 SYDVKM. DNA for the CDR3: TGTGCCAGCAGACCCTTGGGAGCTCTATCATACGAGCAGTACTTC. Translation gives CASRPLGALSYEQYF.

The chain is built from TRBV5-1 and TRBJ2-3; 12 bases fit TRBD2. Germline V gene lookup returns CDR1 SGHRS and CDR2 YFSETQ. Trimming took 0 bases from V and 3 from J; bases not matched to a gene: 5. The CDR3 covers 17 residues. DNA for the CDR3: TGCGCCAGCAGCTTGGTTCCAACTAGCGGGGGGACAGATACGCAGTATTTT. Encoded protein: CASSLVPTSGGTDTQYF.

The genes are TRBV14 and TRBJ2-3; the match to TRBD2 covers 11 bases. The CDR3 length is 16 residues. Trimming took 4 bases from V and 2 from J; bases not matched to a gene: 5. Germline CDR1 and CDR2: SGHDN and FVKESK. CDR3: CASSLGLAAYTDTQYF. CDR3 bases: TGTGCCAGCAGCCTGGGACTAGCGGCTTACACAGATACGCAGTATTTT.

This chain joins TRBV7-9 and TRBJ1-1; D gene ambiguous. Per germline, CDR1 SEHNR and CDR2 FQNEAQ (reference sequence). Between the trimmed V and J ends, which lost 6 bases and 3 bases, there was a span of 23 bases. This CDR3 is built from 17 residues. The CDR3: CASSPLTGRSRDTEAFF. The CDR3 DNA follows: TGTGCCAGCAGTCCCCTAACCGGGAGATCCCGGGACACTGAAGCTTTCTTT.

J is TRBJ2-1 and V is TRBV28, with unresolved D. CDR3 size: 13 residues. CDR1 is MDHEN, CDR2 SYDVKM, per germline. V was shortened by 4 bases and J by 6 bases, with 10 bases between the two germline ends. CDR3 region: CASSSPIGNEQFF. In DNA form, the CDR3 reads TGTGCCAGCAGTTCCCCCATAGGCAATGAGCAGTTCTTC.

V and J are TRBV28 and TRBJ1-2; 7 positions match TRBD1. The CDR3 consists of 15 residues. V lost 8 bases to trimming and J lost 6 bases; unmatched junction nucleotides: 15. Looked up from germline, CDR1 is MDHEN and CDR2 is SYDVKM. In nucleotides, the CDR3 is TGTGCCAGCGGGTTACCGAACAGGGGATTAGATGGCTACACCTTC. Translated: CASGLPNRGLDGYTF.

The genes are TRBV11-2 and TRBJ1-4; 7 bases fit TRBD1. CDR1 is SGHAT and CDR2 is FQNNGV in the germline V gene. The CDR3 loop spans 13 amino acids. V was pared by 4 bases and J by 7 bases, with 3 bases of the junction left unmatched. The CDR3 sequence is CASSSRTGEKLFF. The CDR3 DNA reads TGTGCCAGCAGCTCCCGGACAGGTGAAAAACTGTTTTTT.

The chain joins TRBV10-3 to TRBJ2-7; D might be TRBD1 (6 bases). The CDR3 has 11 amino acids. Germline V CDR1 and CDR2: ENHRY, SYGVKD. Trimming cost V 11 bases and J 3 bases, with 11 bases left between them. The CDR3 loop reads CASQGNYEQYF. CDR3 sequence (DNA): TGTGCCTCCCAGGGGAACTACGAGCAGTACTTC.

The V and J genes are TRBV7-9 and TRBJ2-3; TRBD2 matches at 8 bases. V was pared by 5 bases and J by 2 bases, with 3 bases of the junction left unmatched. Germline assignment: CDR1 SEHNR and CDR2 FQNEAQ (reference sequence). The CDR3 spans 14 residues. The CDR3 bases are TGTGCCAGCAGCCCGACTAGCGCCACAGATACGCAGTATTTT. Translating it yields CASSPTSATDTQYF. The complete variable domain, with remaining parts taken from reference TRBV7-9 and TRBJ2-3, reads DTGVSQNPRHKITKRGQNVTFRCDPISEHNRLYWYRQTLGQGPEFLTYFQNEAQLEKSRLLSDRFSAERPKGSFSTLEIQRTEQGDSAMYLCASSPTSATDTQYFGPGTRLTVL.

The chain recombines TRBV18 with TRBJ2-1, with 9 bases aligning to TRBD1. The CDR3 is made up of 16 amino acids. J was trimmed by 1 base and V by 6 bases; bases with no gene match: 7. Per germline, CDR1 KGHSH and CDR2 LQKENI. The CDR3, as DNA: TGTGCCAGCTCGCAGAACAGGGGGCAGTCCTACAATGAGCAGTTCTTC. It codes for CASSQNRGQSYNEQFF.